One and the same sample provided the 2 T cell receptor beta chains below, sequenced in a study of pediatric ulcerative colitis. Rectal tissue came from one to two pinch biopsies taken at colonoscopy. Profiled with immunoSEQ multiplex PCR; TCRdb holds only in-frame clones, not every one. The sample has tens of thousands of clones, about 80% seen once; the top ten hold about 0.73%. Sequenced: gut tissue. These receptor sequences come from a boy between 10 and 17 years old with moderate ulcerative colitis.

CDR3 bases: TGTGCCAGCAGGACACACCAGGGTCGGCCTGGGGAGCTGTTTTTT. As protein: CASRTHQGRPGELFF. This chain connects TRBV6-1 to TRBJ2-2; the D gene is possibly TRBD1 (5 bases). This CDR3 is 15 amino acids long. V lost 6 bases, J lost 8 bases, and 19 bases lay in between. Germline V gene data show CDR1 as MNHNS and CDR2 as SASEGT.

The rearrangement uses TRBV7-2 and TRBJ2-1, with a weak D call TRBD2 (6 bases). The CDR3 length is 14 residues. The V gene's germline CDR1 is SGHTA and CDR2 FQGNSA. Deletions cut 2 bases from V and 7 bases from J, with 12 bases between. The CDR3, as DNA: TGTGCCAGCAGCTTAAATGGCGGGGTGAATGAGCAGTTCTTC. This encodes CASSLNGGVNEQFF.